This T cell receptor (beta chain) was sequenced in a study of blood T cells in healthy people across ages. Points from the study as a whole: Naive CD4+ cell counts and diversity both ran higher in long-lived than in aged donors. TCR beta diversity, measured per million T cells, fell in a roughly linear way with age.

Comments on this clonotype: Its matching antigen is unknown.

A second PCR, run for roughly 7 to 11 cycles, used a sample-barcoded 5' primer plus a J-beta primer mix. MiXCR, run by TCRdb on the 5' RACE reads, gives a single entry per CDR3 protein. The sample holds over 300,000 distinct CDR3 sequences, approximately 47% seen once. Trimming pared 7 bases from V and 2 bases from J, leaving 11 bases between. CDR3 length: 13 amino acids. In germline, CDR1 is SNHLY, CDR2 FYNNEI. The V and J genes are TRBV2 and TRBJ2-5; D is ambiguous. The specimen was blood. This TCR was sampled from a man in his fifties or sixties in good health. This chain's CDR3 is CASTDIAQETQYF. CDR3 coding DNA: TGTGCCAGCACGGATATCGCTCAAGAGACCCAGTACTTC.